These 20 T cell receptor beta chains were sequenced from one sample in a study of cytomegalovirus exposure and HLA in healthy donors. PCR involved 60 Vbeta and 13 Jbeta primers. Clones were sequenced by immunoSEQ multiplex PCR, and TCRdb holds only the in-frame ones, with some missing. Of fewer than 180,000 clones listed, 70% to 80% are singletons. Material for sequencing was PBMCs. Receptors originate from a human donor in good health.

The chain couples TRBV4-1 to TRBJ2-5; 11 nucleotides align to TRBD1. Near its end, the DNA agrees better with TRBJ2-7, so the J call may be wrong. CDR3 size: 16 residues. The germline V gene has CDR1 MGHRA and CDR2 YSYEKL. This chain's CDR3 is CASSQERDRGAYEQYF. CDR3 sequence (DNA): TGCGCCAGCAGCCAAGAGCGGGACAGGGGGGCCTACGAGCAGTACTTC.

This rearrangement joins TRBV6-5 to TRBJ2-1; 10 positions match TRBD2. CDR3 length: 16 residues. Looked up from germline, CDR1 is MNHEY and CDR2 is SVGAGI. Trimming removed 2 bases from V and 7 bases from J; junction bases left unmatched: 8. DNA for the CDR3: TGTGCCAGCAGTTACCAGCGGCTAGCGGGAGTAAATGAGCAGTTCTTC. It specifies CASSYQRLAGVNEQFF.

This chain links TRBV6-5 with TRBJ1-5; a possible D gene is TRBD1 (6 bases). Germline CDR1 is MNHEY and CDR2 is SVGAGI. Trimming stripped 6 bases from V and 7 bases from J, with 16 bases between. This CDR3 is built from 14 residues. The CDR3 sequence: CASSPTGLVQPQHF. Written as DNA, the CDR3 is TGTGCCAGCAGCCCAACAGGGTTAGTCCAGCCCCAGCATTTT.

This rearrangement joins TRBV11-2 to TRBJ2-5, with D maybe TRBD2 (6 bases). The germline V gene encodes CDR1 SGHAT and CDR2 FQNNGV. The V gene lost 1 base and the J gene lost 5 bases, with 26 bases spanning the gap. This CDR3 region has 19 residues. The DNA for the CDR3 is TGTGCCAGCAGCTTAGGGGGTACTAGCTGGAGGCTAACTACGGAGACCCAGTACTTC. Residues: CASSLGGTSWRLTTETQYF.

This clone was counted only a few times. The chain employs TRBV4-1 and TRBJ1-4; D call uncertain. V lost 1 base and J 8 bases, leaving 17 bases between the germline ends. The CDR3 loop spans 16 amino acids. Germline V gene data show CDR1 as MGHRA and CDR2 as YSYEKL. CDR3 in DNA: TGCGCCAGCAGCCAAGCGACGACCGGTGGCGGGGAAAAACTGTTTTTT. It specifies CASSQATTGGGEKLFF.

This sequence joins TRBV7-9 and TRBJ1-4; unclear D gene. In germline, CDR1 is SEHNR, CDR2 FQNEAQ (reference sequence). Trimming removed 4 bases at V and 2 bases at J, with 8 bases between. The CDR3 has 14 residues. The CDR3 bases are TGTGCCAGCAGCTCCGGACTGACTAATGAAAAACTGTTTTTT. Translating it yields CASSSGLTNEKLFF.

The V and J genes are TRBV9 and TRBJ2-7, with 9 bases that match TRBD2. CDR1 SGDLS and CDR2 YYNGEE come from the germline V gene. The CDR3 runs to 14 residues. Trimming removed 0 bases from V and 4 bases from J; junction bases left unmatched: 2. The CDR3 region has the DNA TGTGCCAGCAGCGTAGCAGCGGGAGGTTACGAGCAGTACTTC. This gives the protein CASSVAAGGYEQYF.

The J gene is TRBJ1-3, the V gene TRBV5-6; D unclear. With 4 bases removed from V and 0 bases from J, the gap between germline ends came to 11 bases. CDR1 and CDR2 (germline): SGHDT, YYEEEE. CDR3 length: 15 residues. The CDR3 bases are TGTGCCAGCAGCCCACCGGGAGTCTCTGGAAACACCATATATTTT. This translates into CASSPPGVSGNTIYF.

This clone was found once. The V gene is TRBV9, the J gene TRBJ2-4, with TRBD2 as a possible D gene (6 bases). Trimming removed 0 bases at V and 1 base at J, with 8 bases between. The CDR3 consists of 15 residues. CDR1 SGDLS and CDR2 YYNGEE come from the germline V gene. The CDR3, as DNA: TGTGCCAGCAGCGTAGACGCGGGGGCCAAAAACATTCAGTACTTC. Amino acid sequence: CASSVDAGAKNIQYF.

V and J are TRBV7-2 and TRBJ2-7, with D perhaps TRBD2 (6 bases). Per the germline V gene, CDR1 is SGHTA and CDR2 is FQGNSA. This CDR3 has 16 residues. V lost 6 bases to trimming and J lost 0 bases, with 18 bases between them. CDR3 region: CASRLHGTSASYEQYF. The CDR3 bases are TGTGCCAGCAGACTACACGGGACTTCAGCCTCCTACGAGCAGTACTTC.

The chain links TRBV7-2 to TRBJ2-4, with TRBD2 matching 11 bases. CDR1 and CDR2 from the germline V gene are SGHTA and FQGNSA. Unmatched junction bases numbered 7, after V lost 0 bases and J lost 0 bases. This CDR3 spans 19 amino acids. The CDR3 protein is CASSLARASGGRAKNIQYF. CDR3 DNA sequence: TGTGCCAGCAGCTTAGCGCGGGCTAGCGGGGGGCGAGCCAAAAACATTCAGTACTTC.

The rearrangement joins TRBV29-1 to TRBJ1-2; TRBD1 matches at 8 bases. The germline V gene has CDR1 SQVTM and CDR2 ANQGSEA. The CDR3 is made up of 16 amino acids. Losses at the gene ends were 0 bases for V and 7 bases for J; bases not matched to a gene: 13. The CDR3 coding sequence is TGCAGCGTTGAAGATCGGAGGACAGGGTATCGTAGTGGCTACACCTTC. This codes for CSVEDRRTGYRSGYTF.

V and J are TRBV7-8 and TRBJ1-2, with 11 bases fitting TRBD1. The germline V gene has CDR1 SGHVS and CDR2 FQNEAQ. The V segment lost 1 base and the J segment 6 bases; nucleotides outside the gene matches: 7. The CDR3 is 16 residues long. CDR3 in amino acids: CASSLEGQGAIDGYTF. CDR3 DNA sequence: TGTGCCAGCAGCTTAGAAGGACAGGGGGCGATTGATGGCTACACCTTC.

This CDR3 reads CASSVRANTGELFF. DNA of the CDR3: TGTGCCAGCAGTGTCAGGGCTAACACCGGGGAGCTGTTTTTT. The chain uses TRBV25-1 and TRBJ2-2; TRBD1 is a possible D gene (5 bases). With 4 bases removed from V and 2 bases from J, the gap between germline ends came to 8 bases. In germline, CDR1 is MGHDK, CDR2 SYGVNS. CDR3 size: 14 residues.

Only one count was recorded for this clone. The chain employs TRBV7-2 and TRBJ1-1, with a weak D call TRBD1 (6 bases). Trimming removed 2 bases at V and 1 base at J, with 11 bases between. There are 15 residues in the CDR3. The germline V gene has CDR1 SGHTA and CDR2 FQGNSA. This CDR3 reads CASSLPPTGNTEAFF. DNA of the CDR3: TGTGCCAGCAGCTTACCTCCGACAGGGAACACTGAAGCTTTCTTT.

The CDR3 spells CASSQDHSFEGQINYGYTF. As DNA, the CDR3 is TGTGCCAGCAGCCAAGACCATAGCTTCGAGGGACAGATAAACTATGGCTACACCTTC. The rearrangement joins TRBV14 to TRBJ1-2; 7 bases agree with TRBD1. The CDR3 contains 19 residues. The V gene end was trimmed by 0 bases and the J gene end by 2 bases; junction bases not matched to a gene: 15. The germline CDR1 and CDR2 sequences are SGHDN and FVKESK.

CDR3 sequence (DNA): TGTGCCAGCAGGGACTCCGGATCCGGAAACACCATATATTTT. As protein: CASRDSGSGNTIYF. The chain couples TRBV6-1 to TRBJ1-3; no firm D call. The CDR3 is 14 residues long. CDR1 MNHNS and CDR2 SASEGT come from the germline V gene. Trimming shortened V by 6 bases and J by 4 bases, and 13 bases separated the two germline ends.

This rearrangement joins TRBV11-2 to TRBJ2-7; 7 nucleotides agree with TRBD2. This CDR3 spans 17 amino acids. V dropped 3 bases and J dropped 3; count of bases not matched to a gene: 14. The germline gives CDR1 SGHAT, CDR2 FQNNGV. The CDR3: CASSFPVGAGEVYEQYF. In DNA, the CDR3 is TGTGCCAGCAGCTTCCCAGTTGGGGCGGGAGAAGTCTACGAGCAGTACTTC.

The chain employs TRBV30 and TRBJ1-5; D unresolved. This CDR3 region has 13 residues. Germline CDR1 GTSNPN, CDR2 SVGIG (reference sequence). The V and J ends lost 5 bases and 6 bases respectively, with 14 bases between them. CDR3 nucleotide sequence: TGTGCCTGGGTCGGGGAGAGACTTCAGCCCCAGCATTTT. It specifies CAWVGERLQPQHF.

The chain uses TRBV10-3 and TRBJ2-1; TRBD2 matches 14 bases. The CDR3 is made up of 17 amino acids. V shed 4 bases, J shed 8 bases, and the junction held 10 bases outside the gene matches. Germline loops: CDR1 ENHRY, CDR2 SYGVKD. The DNA of the CDR3 is TGTGCCATCAGTGGGTCGACTAGCGGGAGGGCCGGAGATGAGCAGTTCTTC. It encodes CAISGSTSGRAGDEQFF.